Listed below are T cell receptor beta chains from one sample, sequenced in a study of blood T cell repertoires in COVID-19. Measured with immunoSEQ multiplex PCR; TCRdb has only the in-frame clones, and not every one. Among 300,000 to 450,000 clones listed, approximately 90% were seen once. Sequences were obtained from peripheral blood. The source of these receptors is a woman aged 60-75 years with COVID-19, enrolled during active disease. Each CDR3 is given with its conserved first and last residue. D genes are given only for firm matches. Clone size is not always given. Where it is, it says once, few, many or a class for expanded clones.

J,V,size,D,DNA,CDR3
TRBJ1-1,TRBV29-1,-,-,TGCAGCGTTGAATGGATGACAGGGAACACTGAAGCTTTCTTT,CSVEWMTGNTEAFF
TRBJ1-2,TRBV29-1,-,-,TGCAGCGTAGCCGGACTACAGGGAGGGGGCTACACCTTC,CSVAGLQGGGYTF
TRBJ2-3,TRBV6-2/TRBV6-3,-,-,TGTGCCAGCAGTTCGGACACCATGGGCACAGATACGCAGTATTTT,CASSSDTMGTDTQYF
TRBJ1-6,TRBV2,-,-,TGTGCCAGCAGTCTGGACAGTTATTCATCACCCCTCCACTTT,CASSLDSYSSPLHF
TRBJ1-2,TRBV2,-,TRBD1,TGTGCCAGCTCCGGACAGGGAAGAGGGTATGGCTACACCTTC,CASSGQGRGYGYTF
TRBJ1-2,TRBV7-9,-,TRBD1,TGTGCCAGCAGCGTTTACCAAGACAGGGTCGATGGCTACACCTTC,CASSVYQDRVDGYTF
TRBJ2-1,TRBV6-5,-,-,TGTGCCAGCAGTCCAGCGGTGTTGAGGAACAATGAGCAGTTCTTC,CASSPAVLRNNEQFF
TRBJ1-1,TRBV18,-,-,TGTGCCAGCTCACCCTACGGGGGGTCTATGAACACTGAAGCTTTCTTT,CASSPYGGSMNTEAFF
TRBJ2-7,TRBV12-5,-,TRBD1,TGTGCTAGTGGTCCCCGACAGGGGACCTACGAGCAGTACTTC,CASGPRQGTYEQYF
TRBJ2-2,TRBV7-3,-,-,TGTGCCAGCAGCTTATGGGAGAACACCGGGGAGCTGTTTTTT,CASSLWENTGELFF
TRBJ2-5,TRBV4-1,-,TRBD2,TGCGCCAGCAGCCAAGGACTAGCGGGGGGGCGGCGAGAGACCCAGTACTTC,CASSQGLAGGRRETQYF
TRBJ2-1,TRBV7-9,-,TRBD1,TGTGCCAGCAGGACCGACAGGGGTTTGCCCTACAATGAGCAGTTCTTC,CASRTDRGLPYNEQFF
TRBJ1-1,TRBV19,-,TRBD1,TGTGCCAGTAGTCCTCGACAGGGGGTTATGAACACTGAAGCTTTCTTT,CASSPRQGVMNTEAFF
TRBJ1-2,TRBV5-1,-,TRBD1,TGCGCCAGCAGCCCCGGGACAGATCCATATGGCTACACCTTC,CASSPGTDPYGYTF
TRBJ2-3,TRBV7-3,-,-,TGTGCCAGCAGCTTGGGGCGTTACAGCACAGATACGCAGTATTTT,CASSLGRYSTDTQYF
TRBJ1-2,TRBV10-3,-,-,TGTGCCATCAGTGAGACAGGGACTAACTATGGCTACACCTTC,CAISETGTNYGYTF
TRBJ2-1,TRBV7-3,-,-,TGTGCCAGCAGCTTAATTGAGGCGGGGGAGCAGTTCTTC,CASSLIEAGEQFF
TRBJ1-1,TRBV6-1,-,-,TGTGCCAGCAGTGAACTCCGGGGTAGCACTGAAGCTTTCTTT,CASSELRGSTEAFF
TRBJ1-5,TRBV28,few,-,TGTGCCAGCACCCAGGGTCCTCAGCCCCAGCATTTT,CASTQGPQPQHF
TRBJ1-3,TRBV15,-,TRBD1,TGTGCCACCAGACAGGGGGCAAGGAACACCATATATTTT,CATRQGARNTIYF
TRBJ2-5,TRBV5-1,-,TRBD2,TGCGCCAGCAACCGGGGACTAGAAGAGACCCAGTACTTC,CASNRGLEETQYF
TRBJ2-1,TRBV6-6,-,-,TGTGCCAGCAGTCGACAGGATCTTGGCGCTTACAATGAGCAGTTCTTC,CASSRQDLGAYNEQFF
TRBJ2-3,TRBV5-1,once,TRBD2,TGCGCCAGCAGCTTGGTAGCGGGGACCACCACAGATACGCAGTATTTT,CASSLVAGTTTDTQYF
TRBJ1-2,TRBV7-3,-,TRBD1,TGTGCCAGCAGTAGGGACAGTTTGGGGTATGGCTACACCTTC,CASSRDSLGYGYTF
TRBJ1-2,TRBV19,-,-,TGTGCCAGTAGAGGAGGCCATTCTGGCGGCTATGGCTACACCTTC,CASRGGHSGGYGYTF
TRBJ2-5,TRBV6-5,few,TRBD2,TGTGCCAGCAGTTACGGAGTAGCGGGGGGCCAAGAGACCCAGTACTTC,CASSYGVAGGQETQYF
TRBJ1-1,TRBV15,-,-,TGTGCCACCAGCAGGGAAGGCGACTGGAGGGGCACTGAAGCTTTCTTT,CATSREGDWRGTEAFF
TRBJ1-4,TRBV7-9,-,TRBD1,TGTGCCAGCAGCACCGACAGGGGGTTGGGTGAAAAACTGTTTTTT,CASSTDRGLGEKLFF
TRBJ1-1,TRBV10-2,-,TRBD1,TGCGCCAGCAGTGACCGGGACAGGGGGAGGAACACTGAAGCTTTCTTT,CASSDRDRGRNTEAFF
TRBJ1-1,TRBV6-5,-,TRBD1,TGTGCCAGCAGTTACTTAAGAACAGGGGGCGCATCTTTCTTT,CASSYLRTGGASFF
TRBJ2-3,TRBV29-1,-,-,TGCAGCGTTGAGGCGTCAGGGGCCGGCTCAGATACGCAGTATTTT,CSVEASGAGSDTQYF
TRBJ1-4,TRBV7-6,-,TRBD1,TGTGCCAGCAGCTTAATACCAGGACAGGGGGCGTTAAAACTGTTTTTT,CASSLIPGQGALKLFF
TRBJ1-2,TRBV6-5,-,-,TGTGCCAGCAGTTACAGCGGGTTGTTTCAGAGTGGCTACACCTTC,CASSYSGLFQSGYTF
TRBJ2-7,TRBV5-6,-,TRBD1,TGTGCCAGCAGTATAGGGGGCGCCGAGCAGTACTTC,CASSIGGAEQYF
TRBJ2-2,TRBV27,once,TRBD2,TGTGCCAGCAGTACCTCGGTTCTAGCGGGGCTCGGGGAGCTGTTTTTT,CASSTSVLAGLGELFF
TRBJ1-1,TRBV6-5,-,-,TGTGCCAGCAGCCGGGGAGGGCTGGTAGGAGCTTTCTTT,CASSRGGLVGAFF